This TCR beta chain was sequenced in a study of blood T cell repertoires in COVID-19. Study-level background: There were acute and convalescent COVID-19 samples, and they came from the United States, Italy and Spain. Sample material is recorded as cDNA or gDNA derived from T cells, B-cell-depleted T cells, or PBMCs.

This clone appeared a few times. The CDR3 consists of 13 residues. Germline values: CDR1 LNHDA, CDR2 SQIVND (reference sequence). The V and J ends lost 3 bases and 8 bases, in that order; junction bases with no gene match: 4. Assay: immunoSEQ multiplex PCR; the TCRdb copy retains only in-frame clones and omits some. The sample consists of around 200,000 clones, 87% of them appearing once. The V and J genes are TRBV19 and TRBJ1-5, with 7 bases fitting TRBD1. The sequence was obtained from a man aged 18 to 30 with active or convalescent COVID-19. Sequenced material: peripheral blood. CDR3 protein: CASSMRGTEPQHF. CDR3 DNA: TGTGCCAGTAGTATGAGGGGGACAGAGCCCCAGCATTTT. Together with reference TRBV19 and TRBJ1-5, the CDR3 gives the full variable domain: DGGITQSPKYLFRKEGQNVTLSCEQNLNHDAMYWYRQDPGQGLRLIYYSQIVNDFQKGDIAEGYSVSREKKESFPLTVTSAQKNPTAFYLCASSMRGTEPQHFGDGTRLSIL.